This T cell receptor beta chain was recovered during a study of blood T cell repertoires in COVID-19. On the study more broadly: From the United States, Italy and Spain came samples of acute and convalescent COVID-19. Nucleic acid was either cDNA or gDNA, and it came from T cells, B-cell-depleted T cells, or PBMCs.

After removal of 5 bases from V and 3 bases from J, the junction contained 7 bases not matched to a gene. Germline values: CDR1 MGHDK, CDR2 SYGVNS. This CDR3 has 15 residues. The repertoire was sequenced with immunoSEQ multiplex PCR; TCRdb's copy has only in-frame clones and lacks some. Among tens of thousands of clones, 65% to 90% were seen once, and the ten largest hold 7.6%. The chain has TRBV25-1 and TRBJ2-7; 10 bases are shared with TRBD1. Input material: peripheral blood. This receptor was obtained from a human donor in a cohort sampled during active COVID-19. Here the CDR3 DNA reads TGTGCCAGCAGTCCCTTCGACAGGGGGCTCTACGAGCAGTACTTC. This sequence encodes CASSPFDRGLYEQYF.